This T cell receptor (beta chain) derives from a study of T cells in Graves' hyperthyroidism and ophthalmopathy. RNA transcripts were the template for amplifying TCR beta CDR3 regions. HTBI primers were employed in a first-round RT-PCR of the TCR CDR3. MiXCR, applied by TCRdb to the multiplex PCR reads, yields one record per CDR3 protein. Among around 620,000 distinct CDR3 sequences listed, more than 45% were seen once. Worth noting for this clonotype: Antigen: not known.

Study-wide results and caveats: Most thyroid clonotypes that were expanded above 0.001 also turned up in blood.

Sequencing input: peripheral blood or thyroid tissue (not recorded which). This sequence was found in an adult woman with Graves' disease, either hyperthyroidism or ophthalmopathy (not recorded which).

CDR3 loop: CASSYSTGVNTEAFF. Written as DNA, the CDR3 is TGTGCCAGCAGTTACTCTACAGGGGTGAACACTGAAGCTTTCTTT. The chain joins TRBV6-6 to TRBJ1-1, with 7 nucleotides matching TRBD1. Germline V CDR1 and CDR2: MNHNY, SVGAGI (reference sequence). This CDR3 region has 15 residues. Trimming cost V 0 bases and J 0 bases; bases outside gene matches: 1.